This T cell receptor (beta chain) was captured in a study of T cell repertoires in cytomegalovirus infection. The wider study: Recently identified HLA-C-restricted CMV epitopes were among the peptides used.

TCRdb itself ran the reads through MiXCR, one entry per CDR3 protein. The sample shows a few hundred thousand distinct CDR3 sequences, about 33% of them seen only once. As concerns this clonotype: Its cognate antigen is unknown.

From germline, CDR1 is SGHTA and CDR2 FQGTGA. This CDR3 contains 15 residues. J was trimmed by 5 bases and V by 5 bases; bases with no gene match: 8. The sample consisted of cultured PBMCs, taken from culture after CMV antigen stimulation. The genes are TRBV7-3 and TRBJ1-1; 10 positions agree with TRBD1. The receptor comes from a human donor in good health (CMV status not recorded). Some clones in this sample may be carry-over from other donors' samples. CDR3 sequence reads: CASSPVRDRGTEAFF. As DNA, the CDR3 is TGTGCCAGCAGCCCTGTCAGGGACAGGGGAACTGAAGCTTTCTTT. The full variable domain, rest sourced from reference TRBV7-3 and TRBJ1-1, is GAGVSQTPSNKVTEKGKYVELRCDPISGHTALYWYRQSLGQGPEFLIYFQGTGAADDSGLPNDRFFAVRPEGSVSTLKIQRTERGDSAVYLCASSPVRDRGTEAFFGQGTRLTVV.